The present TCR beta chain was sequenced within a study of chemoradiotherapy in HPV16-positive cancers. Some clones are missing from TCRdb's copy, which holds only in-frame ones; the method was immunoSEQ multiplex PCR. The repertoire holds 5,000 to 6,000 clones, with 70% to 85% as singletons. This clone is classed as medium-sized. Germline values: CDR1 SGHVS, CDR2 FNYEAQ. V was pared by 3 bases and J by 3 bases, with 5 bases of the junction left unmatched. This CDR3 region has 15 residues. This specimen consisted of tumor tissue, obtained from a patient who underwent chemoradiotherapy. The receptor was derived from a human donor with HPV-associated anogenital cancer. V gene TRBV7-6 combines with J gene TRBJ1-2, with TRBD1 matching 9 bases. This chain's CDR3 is CASSFGTGNDYGYTF. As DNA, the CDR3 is TGTGCCAGCAGCTTCGGGACAGGGAATGACTATGGCTACACCTTC.